This TCR beta chain was profiled in a study of blood T cell repertoires in COVID-19. CDR3 length: 14 residues. The germline V gene encodes CDR1 LGHNA and CDR2 YSLEER. Trimming removed 0 bases from V and 6 bases from J, with 11 bases in between. The method was immunoSEQ multiplex PCR; TCRdb's version includes in-frame clones alone and lacks a portion of them. Of hundreds of thousands of clones detected, less than 90% appear once; the ten largest clones hold 20%. The V call is TRBV4-3, the J call TRBJ1-1; possible D gene TRBD1, 5 bases. The specimen sequenced was peripheral blood. This receptor was obtained from a man aged 25 to 40 with active or convalescent COVID-19. CDR3: CASSQEDSPAEAFF. The CDR3 coding sequence is TGCGCCAGCAGCCAAGAAGACAGCCCGGCTGAAGCTTTCTTT.